These T cell receptor beta chains were read from a single sample in a study of patients and donors after allogeneic stem cell transplantation. TCRdb re-called the RT-PCR reads through MiXCR, storing one row per CDR3 protein. Of roughly 230,000 distinct CDR3 sequences listed, roughly 15% are singletons. What was sequenced was blood, either unsorted or a sorted T cell fraction (not recorded which). These receptors were taken from a human donor who was either an allogeneic HSCT recipient or a stem cell or donor lymphocyte infusion donor (not recorded which). It is not recorded whose cells these are; they may come from a transplant donor. Each CDR3 is given with its conserved first and last residue. D genes are given only for firm matches. Rows give clone size only sometimes, using once, few, many, or a class for an expanded clone.

J gene	V gene	D gene	clone size	CDR3 protein	CDR3 DNA
TRBJ2-4	TRBV12-3/TRBV12-4	.	many	CASSLGGVRGAIQYF	TGTGCCAGCAGTTTAGGTGGTGTCAGGGGGGCCATTCAGTACTTC
TRBJ1-1	TRBV4-3	.	medium-sized	CASSQERGRWTEAFF	TGCGCCAGCAGCCAAGAAAGAGGGCGGTGGACTGAAGCTTTCTTT
TRBJ2-3	TRBV19	.	.	CASSWDTQYF	TGTGCCAGTAGCTGGGATACGCAGTATTTT
TRBJ2-5	TRBV4-3	TRBD2	.	CASSQELQRGWETQYF	TGCGCCAGCAGCCAAGAACTTCAGCGGGGATGGGAGACCCAGTACTTC
TRBJ2-3	TRBV5-6	.	.	CASSLGYPGTDTQYF	TGTGCCAGCAGCTTAGGTTATCCCGGCACAGATACGCAGTATTTT
TRBJ2-7	TRBV5-1	.	few	CASSFSRGAGDSYEQYF	TGCGCCAGCAGCTTTTCCCGCGGGGCAGGGGATTCCTACGAGCAGTACTTC
TRBJ2-7	TRBV11-3	.	few	CASSRPGTSYEQYF	TGTGCCAGCAGCCGTCCCGGCACCTCCTACGAGCAGTACTTC
TRBJ2-7	TRBV25-1	TRBD1	many	CASMGQAYEQYF	TGTGCCAGCATGGGACAGGCCTACGAGCAGTACTTC
TRBJ2-7	TRBV6-1	.	many	CASSEFQTRLYF	TGTGCCAGCAGTGAATTCCAGACTCGCCTGTACTTC
TRBJ1-6	TRBV6-1	.	few	CASGRDTDSYNSPLHF	TGTGCCAGCGGTCGGGACACGGACTCCTATAATTCACCCCTCCACTTT
TRBJ2-3	TRBV6-1	.	.	CASSLRGARDTQYF	TGTGCCAGCAGCCTACGGGGGGCCAGAGATACGCAGTATTTT
TRBJ2-7	TRBV6-2/TRBV6-3	.	many	CASSSGGRTYEQYF	TGTGCCAGCAGTTCTGGGGGGAGGACCTACGAGCAGTACTTC
TRBJ2-1	TRBV20-1	.	few	CSASPRPGGNEQFF	TGCAGTGCTAGCCCGAGACCAGGAGGCAATGAGCAGTTCTTC
TRBJ2-7	TRBV4-1	.	few	CASSQDDRPIYEQYF	TGCGCCAGCAGCCAAGACGACCGTCCCATCTACGAGCAGTACTTC
TRBJ2-3	TRBV27	.	few	CASGEARGQDTQYF	TGTGCCAGTGGGGAGGCTCGGGGTCAAGATACGCAGTATTTT
TRBJ1-1	TRBV20-1	TRBD1	few	CSAPDRGRRPKLAEAFF	TGCAGTGCGCCGGACAGGGGGCGCCGACCCAAGTTGGCTGAAGCTTTCTTT
TRBJ2-1	TRBV6-1	.	many	CASRLEGGRNEQFF	TGTGCCAGTCGCCTGGAGGGGGGGCGAAATGAGCAGTTCTTC
TRBJ2-7	TRBV10-2	TRBD1	.	CASSDWAGGVRGTYEQYF	TGCGCCAGCAGTGATTGGGCAGGGGGCGTTCGAGGCACCTACGAGCAGTACTTC
TRBJ2-1	TRBV5-1	.	few	CASGLSGALGSEQFF	TGCGCCAGCGGCCTATCCGGCGCCTTAGGGTCTGAGCAGTTCTTC
TRBJ1-1	TRBV6-5	.	few	CASSYSLQGWGEAFF	TGTGCCAGCAGTTACTCCTTACAGGGTTGGGGCGAAGCTTTCTTT
TRBJ2-7	TRBV10-3	TRBD1	few	CAISDRDRERYEQYF	TGTGCCATCAGCGACCGGGACAGGGAGAGGTACGAGCAGTACTTC
TRBJ1-6	TRBV4-2	TRBD1	many	CASSQEPGGGNSPLHF	TGTGCCAGCAGCCAAGAACCAGGGGGAGGTAATTCACCCCTCCACTTT